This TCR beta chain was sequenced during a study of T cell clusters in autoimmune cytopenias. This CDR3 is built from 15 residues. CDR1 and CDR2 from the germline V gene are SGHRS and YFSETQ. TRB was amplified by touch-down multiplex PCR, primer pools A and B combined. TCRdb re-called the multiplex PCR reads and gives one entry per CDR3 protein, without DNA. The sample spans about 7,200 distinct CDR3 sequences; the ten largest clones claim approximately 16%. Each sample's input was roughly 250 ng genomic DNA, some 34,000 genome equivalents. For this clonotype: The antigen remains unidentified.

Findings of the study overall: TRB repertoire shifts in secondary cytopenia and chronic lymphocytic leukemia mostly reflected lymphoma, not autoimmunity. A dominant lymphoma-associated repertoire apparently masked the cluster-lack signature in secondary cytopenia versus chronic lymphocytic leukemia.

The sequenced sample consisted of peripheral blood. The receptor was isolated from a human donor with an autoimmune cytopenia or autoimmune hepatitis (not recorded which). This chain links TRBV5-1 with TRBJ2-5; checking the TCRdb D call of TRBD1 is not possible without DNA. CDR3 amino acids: CASSFGGQLEETQYF.